Below are 19 T cell receptor beta chains sequenced from a single sample in a study of T cell changes during pregnancy in multiple sclerosis. Some clones are missing from TCRdb's copy, which holds only in-frame ones; the method was immunoSEQ multiplex PCR. The sample has tens of thousands of clones; roughly 90% are singletons. The sample was peripheral blood, taken in the first trimester of pregnancy. The source of these receptors is a female donor in good health, enrolled as a control in a pregnancy study.

The V and J genes are TRBV28 and TRBJ2-7; 9 positions agree with TRBD2. Germline CDR1 is MDHEN and CDR2 is SYDVKM. Trimming at V came to 2 bases and at J to 0 bases, leaving 2 bases not matched to a gene. CDR3 length equals 15 residues. The CDR3 loop reads CASSLAGGLSYEQYF. CDR3 bases: TGTGCCAGCAGTTTAGCGGGAGGGCTCTCCTACGAGCAGTACTTC.

The chain links TRBV23-1 to TRBJ1-5, with no clear D. TRBV23-1 carries the ORF label, with uncertain function. V lost 6 bases, J lost 3 bases, and 12 bases lay in between. This CDR3 contains 14 residues. CDR3 DNA sequence: TGCGCCAGCAGCCCCTGGAGGGCCAATCAGCCCCAGCATTTT. Translating gives CASSPWRANQPQHF.

The V call is TRBV9, the J call TRBJ2-7; possibly TRBD1 for D (5 bases). The germline CDR1 and CDR2 sequences are SGDLS and YYNGEE. Trimming pared 4 bases from V and 3 bases from J, leaving 17 bases between. The CDR3 loop spans 15 amino acids. The DNA for the CDR3 is TGTGCCAGCAGCTGGGGCTACGAAATCGGCTACGAGCAGTACTTC. This gives the protein CASSWGYEIGYEQYF. The full variable domain, in which reference TRBV9 and TRBJ2-7 provide the parts outside the CDR3, is DSGVTQTPKHLITATGQRVTLRCSPRSGDLSVYWYQQSLDQGLQFLIQYYNGEERAKGNILERFSAQQFPDLHSELNLSSLELGDSALYFCASSWGYEIGYEQYFGPGTRLTVT.

This clone was seen once. The V gene is TRBV6-5, the J gene TRBJ1-1; possibly TRBD1 for D (5 bases). V was trimmed by 4 bases and J by 5 bases, leaving 11 bases between them. The CDR3 sequence is 13 residues long. CDR1 MNHEY and CDR2 SVGAGI come from the germline V gene. The CDR3 loop is CASSSGGGTEAFF. The DNA of the CDR3 is TGTGCCAGCAGTTCTGGGGGGGGGACTGAAGCTTTCTTT.

The rearrangement joins TRBV6-5 to TRBJ1-5, with D possibly matching TRBD1 (5 bases). Germline CDR1 MNHEY, CDR2 SVGAGI. The CDR3 consists of 14 residues. With 6 bases removed from V and 2 bases from J, the gap between germline ends came to 11 bases. CDR3 loop: CASRGEDGNQPQHF. CDR3 in DNA: TGTGCCAGCAGAGGGGAAGACGGCAATCAGCCCCAGCATTTT.

J is TRBJ1-1 and V is TRBV28, with 7 bases identical to TRBD1. CDR1 and CDR2 (germline): MDHEN, SYDVKM. The J segment lost 0 bases and the V segment lost 9 bases, leaving 7 bases of the junction unmatched. The CDR3 is 14 amino acids. The DNA for the CDR3 is TGTGCCAGTTACACGGGACAGTTGAACACTGAAGCTTTCTTT. Amino acid sequence: CASYTGQLNTEAFF.

This sequence joins TRBV5-1 and TRBJ2-5; D is unclear. Germline CDR1 reads SGHRS; CDR2 reads YFSETQ. The V gene lost 0 bases and the J gene lost 1 base, with 7 bases spanning the gap. The CDR3 consists of 14 residues. CDR3 nucleotides: TGCGCCAGCAGCTTGGGACATCCCCAAGAGACCCAGTACTTC. This translates into CASSLGHPQETQYF.

This clone was detected a few times. The V and J genes are TRBV15 and TRBJ1-1; no clear D gene. The germline gives CDR1 LNHNV, CDR2 YYDKDF (reference sequence). This CDR3 is 15 amino acids long. V was trimmed by 3 bases and J by 0 bases, leaving 11 bases between them. The CDR3 protein is CATSRARTMNTEAFF. Written as DNA, the CDR3 is TGTGCCACCAGCAGGGCTCGAACCATGAACACTGAAGCTTTCTTT.

This sequence joins TRBV18 and TRBJ1-1, with D uncertain. The CDR3 runs to 15 residues. V lost 3 bases, J lost 1 base, and 12 bases lay in between. Per the germline V gene, CDR1 is KGHSH and CDR2 is LQKENI. The CDR3, as DNA: TGTGCCAGCTCACCGAGCCCCCATACGAACACTGAAGCTTTCTTT. As protein: CASSPSPHTNTEAFF.

V gene TRBV6-1 combines with J gene TRBJ1-4; no clear D gene. This CDR3 is 13 amino acids long. V was trimmed by 8 bases and J by 8 bases, leaving 15 bases between them. Germline assignment: CDR1 MNHNS and CDR2 SASEGT. The CDR3 DNA is TGTGCCAGCCTGGGCATGTTGGTCGAAAAACTGTTTTTT. Translating it yields CASLGMLVEKLFF.

The rearrangement joins TRBV30 to TRBJ2-2; 12 bases are a match to TRBD2. This CDR3 has 15 residues. CDR1 GTSNPN and CDR2 SVGIG come from the germline V gene (reference sequence). The ends lost 2 bases at V and 9 bases at J; junction bases unmatched: 7. For the CDR3, the DNA is TGTGCCTGGAGTCTACAGACTAGCGGGAGAAGGGAGCTGTTTTTT. Protein sequence: CAWSLQTSGRRELFF.

The chain links TRBV9 to TRBJ2-2; 8 bases are a match to TRBD1. The CDR3 runs 15 residues. Germline CDR1 and CDR2: SGDLS and YYNGEE. V was clipped by 0 bases and J by 9 bases; unmatched bases: 7. In nucleotides, the CDR3 is TGTGCCAGCAGCGTAGAGTCCAGGGGGCATAGGGAGCTGTTTTTT. This gives the protein CASSVESRGHRELFF.

The chain recombines TRBV9 with TRBJ2-3, with 8 nucleotides matching TRBD2. In germline, CDR1 is SGDLS, CDR2 YYNGEE. CDR3 size: 15 residues. V shed 5 bases, J shed 6 bases, and the junction held 11 bases outside the gene matches. The CDR3 nucleotides read TGTGCCAGCAGTCTAGCGGGTCTCGCACACGATACGCAGTATTTT. Its protein is CASSLAGLAHDTQYF.

The V and J genes are TRBV14 and TRBJ2-1; TRBD2 matches at 8 bases. V lost 2 bases and J lost 8; bases outside the gene matches: 11. This CDR3 is built from 16 residues. The germline V gene has CDR1 SGHDN and CDR2 FVKESK. CDR3 nucleotides: TGTGCCAGCAGCCAACGGCCGGGACTAGGATACGATGAGCAGTTCTTC. Translating it yields CASSQRPGLGYDEQFF. Based on the CDR3 plus reference TRBV14 and TRBJ2-1, the full variable domain is EAGVTQFPSHSVIEKGQTVTLRCDPISGHDNLYWYRRVMGKEIKFLLHFVKESKQDESGMPNNRFLAERTGGTYSTLKVQPAELEDSGVYFCASSQRPGLGYDEQFFGPGTRLTVL.

This chain connects TRBV2 to TRBJ1-5; maybe TRBD1 (5 bases). Trimming took 4 bases from V and 0 from J, leaving 7 bases between them. CDR3 size: 14 residues. Germline CDR1 is SNHLY and CDR2 is FYNNEI. This chain's CDR3 is CASSGQISNQPQHF. The CDR3 region has the DNA TGTGCCAGCAGTGGACAGATTAGCAATCAGCCCCAGCATTTT.

The rearrangement joins TRBV5-1 to TRBJ2-3; 11 bases match TRBD2. Germline CDR1 reads SGHRS; CDR2 reads YFSETQ. Trimming cost V 6 bases and J 4 bases; bases outside gene matches: 7. CDR3 size: 15 residues. The CDR3 nucleotides read TGCGCCAGCACGATAGCGGGGGGGCCTGCAGATACGCAGTATTTT. Its translation: CASTIAGGPADTQYF.

The chain combines TRBV7-6 with TRBJ1-3, with D tentatively TRBD1 (6 bases). Germline CDR1 and CDR2: SGHVS and FNYEAQ. Trimming stripped 5 bases from V and 0 bases from J, with 17 bases between. The CDR3 extends over 17 amino acids. CDR3 nucleotides: TGTGCCAGCAGCGCAGGAATAGGACAGAGCTCTGGAAACACCATATATTTT. Translating gives CASSAGIGQSSGNTIYF. The entire variable domain, with the rest obtained from reference TRBV7-6 and TRBJ1-3, is as follows: GAGVSQSPRYKVTKRGQDVALRCDPISGHVSLYWYRQALGQGPEFLTYFNYEAQQDKSGLPNDRFSAERPEGSISTLTIQRTEQRDSAMYRCASSAGIGQSSGNTIYFGEGSWLTVV.

This chain joins TRBV19 and TRBJ2-4, with D possibly being TRBD1 (6 bases). This CDR3 spans 14 amino acids. V lost 7 bases, J lost 1 base, and 11 bases lay in between. Germline lookup yields CDR1 LNHDA and CDR2 SQIVND (reference sequence). The DNA of the CDR3 is TGTGCCAGTATGCCAGGGGTGGCCAAAAACATTCAGTACTTC. Encoded protein: CASMPGVAKNIQYF.

V and J are TRBV29-1 and TRBJ2-5, with 7 bases aligning to TRBD2. J gave up 5 bases and V 7 bases, and 4 bases lay outside the gene matches. Germline V gene lookup returns CDR1 SQVTM and CDR2 ANQGSEA. This CDR3 is 11 amino acids long. The CDR3, as DNA: TGCAGCGGGGGGGAGGGGGAGACCCAGTACTTC. It is translated as CSGGEGETQYF.